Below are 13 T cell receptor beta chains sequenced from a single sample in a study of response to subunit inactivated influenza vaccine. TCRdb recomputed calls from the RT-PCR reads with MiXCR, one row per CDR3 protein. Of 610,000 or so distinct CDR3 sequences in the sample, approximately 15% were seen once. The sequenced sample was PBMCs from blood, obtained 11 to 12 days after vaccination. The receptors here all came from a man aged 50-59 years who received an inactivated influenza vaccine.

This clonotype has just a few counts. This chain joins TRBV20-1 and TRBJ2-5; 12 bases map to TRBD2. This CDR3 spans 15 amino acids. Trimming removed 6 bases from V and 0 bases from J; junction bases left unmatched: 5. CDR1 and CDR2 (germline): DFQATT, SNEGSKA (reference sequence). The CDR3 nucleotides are TGCAGTGCAACCGGACTAGCGGGGAACCAAGAGACCCAGTACTTC. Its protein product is CSATGLAGNQETQYF.

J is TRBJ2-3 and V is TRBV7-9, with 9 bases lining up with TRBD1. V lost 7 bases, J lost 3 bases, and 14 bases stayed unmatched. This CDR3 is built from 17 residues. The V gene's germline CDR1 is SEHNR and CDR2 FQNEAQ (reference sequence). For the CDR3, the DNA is TGTGCCAGCAAACTTTCAACGGGGACAGGGTCTACAGATACGCAGTATTTT. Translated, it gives CASKLSTGTGSTDTQYF.

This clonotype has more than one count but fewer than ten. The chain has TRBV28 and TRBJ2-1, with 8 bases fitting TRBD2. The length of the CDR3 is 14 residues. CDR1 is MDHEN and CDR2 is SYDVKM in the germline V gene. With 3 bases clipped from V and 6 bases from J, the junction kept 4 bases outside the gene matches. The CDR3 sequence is CASSFVAGGNEQFF. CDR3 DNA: TGTGCCAGCAGTTTCGTTGCGGGGGGCAATGAGCAGTTCTTC.

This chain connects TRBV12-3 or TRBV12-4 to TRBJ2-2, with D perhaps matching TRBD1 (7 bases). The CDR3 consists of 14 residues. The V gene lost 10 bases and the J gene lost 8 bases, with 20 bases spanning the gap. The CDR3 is CATKRGGGWGELFF. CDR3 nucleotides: TGTGCCACCAAACGCGGAGGGGGCTGGGGGGAGCTGTTTTTT.

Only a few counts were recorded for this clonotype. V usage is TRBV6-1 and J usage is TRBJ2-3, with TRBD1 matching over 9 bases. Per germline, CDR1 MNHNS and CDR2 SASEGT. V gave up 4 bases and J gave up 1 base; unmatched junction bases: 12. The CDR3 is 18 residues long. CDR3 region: CASSVTGGSLIGTDTQYF. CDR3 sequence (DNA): TGTGCCAGCAGTGTTACAGGGGGCTCCTTGATAGGCACAGATACGCAGTATTTT.

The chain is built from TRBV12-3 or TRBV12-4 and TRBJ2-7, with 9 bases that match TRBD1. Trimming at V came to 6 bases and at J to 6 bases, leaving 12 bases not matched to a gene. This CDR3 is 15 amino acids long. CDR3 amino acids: CASRRSGTGNREQYF. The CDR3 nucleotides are TGTGCCAGCAGACGATCCGGGACAGGGAACCGCGAGCAGTACTTC.

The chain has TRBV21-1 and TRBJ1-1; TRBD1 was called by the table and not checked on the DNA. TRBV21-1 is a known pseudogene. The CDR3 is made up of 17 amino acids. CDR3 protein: CASSKVGQPKMNTEAFF. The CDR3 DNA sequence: TGTGCCAGCAGCAAAGTCGGACAGCCCAAAATGAACACTGAAGCTTTCTTT.

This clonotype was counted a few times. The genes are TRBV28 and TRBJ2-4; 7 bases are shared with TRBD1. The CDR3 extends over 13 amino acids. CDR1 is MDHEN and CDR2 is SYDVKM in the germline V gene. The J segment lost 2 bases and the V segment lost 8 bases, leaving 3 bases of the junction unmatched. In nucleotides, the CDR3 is TGTGCCAGCCGACAGGGTACCAAAAACATTCAGTACTTC. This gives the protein CASRQGTKNIQYF.

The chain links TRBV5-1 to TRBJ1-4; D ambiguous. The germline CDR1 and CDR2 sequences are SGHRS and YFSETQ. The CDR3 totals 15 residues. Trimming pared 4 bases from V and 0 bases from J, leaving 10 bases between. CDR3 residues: CASSSGGSTNEKLFF. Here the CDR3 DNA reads TGCGCCAGCAGCAGCGGAGGTTCAACTAATGAAAAACTGTTTTTT.

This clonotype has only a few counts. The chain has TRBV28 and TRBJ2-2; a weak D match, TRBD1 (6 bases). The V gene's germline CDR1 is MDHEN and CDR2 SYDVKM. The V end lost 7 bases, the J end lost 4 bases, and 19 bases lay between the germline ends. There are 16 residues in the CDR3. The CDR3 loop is CASTSNRDTITGELFF. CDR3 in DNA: TGTGCCAGCACCTCAAACCGGGACACGATCACCGGGGAGCTGTTTTTT.

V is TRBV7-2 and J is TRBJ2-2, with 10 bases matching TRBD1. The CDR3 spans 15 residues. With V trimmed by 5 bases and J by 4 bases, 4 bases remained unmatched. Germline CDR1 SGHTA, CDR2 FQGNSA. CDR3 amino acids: CASSGQGGPTGELFF. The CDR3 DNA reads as TGTGCCAGCAGCGGACAGGGGGGACCCACCGGGGAGCTGTTTTTT.

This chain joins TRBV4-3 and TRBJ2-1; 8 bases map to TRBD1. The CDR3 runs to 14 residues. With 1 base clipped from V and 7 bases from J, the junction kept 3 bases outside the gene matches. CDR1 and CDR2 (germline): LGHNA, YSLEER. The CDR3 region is CASSQGTGKNEQFF. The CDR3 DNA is TGCGCCAGCAGCCAAGGGACAGGGAAGAATGAGCAGTTCTTC.

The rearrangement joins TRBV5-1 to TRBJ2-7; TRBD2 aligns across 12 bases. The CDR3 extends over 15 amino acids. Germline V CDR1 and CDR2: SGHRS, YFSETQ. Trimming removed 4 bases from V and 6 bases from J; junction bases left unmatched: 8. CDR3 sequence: CASSLSTSGRGEQYF. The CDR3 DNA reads TGCGCCAGCAGCCTTTCGACTAGCGGGAGAGGCGAGCAGTACTTC.